These 3 T cell receptor beta chains originate from one sample sequenced in a study of beta chain features in type 1 diabetes. Their specific antigens are unknown. Of the isolated RNA, all was reverse transcribed, and so the sequenced material was expressed TCRB transcripts. The assay was immunoSEQ multiplex PCR, and TCRdb's table has in-frame clones only and misses some. The profile shows just over 15,000 clones, approximately 71% of them singletons. Overall study findings and caveats: Patients with Type 1 diabetes showed moderately but significantly shorter TCRB CDR3s in all four CD4+ subsets.

Sample: Tregs from blood. Receptor source: a man younger than 45 with type 1 diabetes.

V usage is TRBV19 and J usage is TRBJ2-5, with D perhaps matching TRBD1 (6 bases). CDR3 length: 21 amino acids. With 9 bases removed from V and 3 bases from J, the gap between germline ends came to 38 bases. Germline CDR1 reads LNHDA; CDR2 reads SQIVND (reference sequence). The CDR3: CARETGNGWTMGSRFEETQYF. The CDR3 DNA reads TGTGCCAGAGAAACAGGGAACGGGTGGACAATGGGGTCTCGTTTTGAAGAGACCCAGTACTTC.

The chain links TRBV6-1 to TRBJ1-1, with D perhaps TRBD1 (5 bases). The V end was cut by 2 bases, the J end by 5 bases, with 12 bases between. The CDR3 runs 14 residues. Looked up from germline, CDR1 is MNHNS and CDR2 is SASEGT. CDR3 coding DNA: TGTGCCAGCAGTGAAAGGCGGGGGGATACTGAAGCTTTCTTT. Its protein product is CASSERRGDTEAFF.

V usage is TRBV6-1 and J usage is TRBJ2-7; D remains unclear. CDR1 MNHNS and CDR2 SASEGT come from the germline V gene. This CDR3 region has 12 residues. Trimming took off 2 bases at V and 2 bases at J, with 4 bases between the two ends. CDR3 sequence reads: CASSEQAYEQYF. In DNA, the CDR3 is TGTGCCAGCAGTGAACAGGCCTACGAGCAGTACTTC.